This T cell receptor (beta chain) was recorded in a study of blood T cell repertoires in COVID-19. Study summary: Italy, Spain and the United States were the sources of the convalescent and acute COVID-19 samples. Sources were T cells, B-cell-depleted T cells, or PBMCs; the material itself was cDNA or gDNA.

Original data processing: Amplification with reference gene primers provided the estimates of nucleated cell counts. Sequencing used immunoSEQ multiplex PCR; TCRdb keeps in-frame clones, though not all of them. The DNA was the basis for D and trimming; V, J and clone size are from that table. Seen here are around 69,000 clones, approximately 85% observed once, and the top ten hold approximately 25%. The CDR3 runs to 11 residues. The germline CDR1 and CDR2 sequences are LGHNT and FRNRAP. V was clipped by 6 bases and J by 10 bases, with 12 bases between them. This clone came up many times. Sequencing input: peripheral blood. This clonotype was obtained from a man aged 45-60 years with acute or convalescent COVID-19. This chain joins TRBV12-5 and TRBJ1-1; D remains unclear. CDR3 protein: CASGVLAGAFF. The CDR3 DNA sequence: TGTGCTAGTGGGGTATTGGCGGGAGCTTTCTTT.